A selection of T cell receptor beta chains follows, all from one sample in a study of blood T cell repertoires in COVID-19. Assay used: immunoSEQ multiplex PCR; TCRdb lists only in-frame clones, some missing. The sample holds tens of thousands of clones, roughly 80% seen once. Sequencing input: peripheral blood. These receptors came from a woman in her sixties or seventies with acute or convalescent COVID-19. CDR3s leave out the opening cysteine and the closing phenylalanine or tryptophan.

CDR3 protein: ASSRRPGGNTEAF; V gene: TRBV5-1; J gene: TRBJ1-1
CDR3 protein: ASRDSRGSGNQPQH; V gene: TRBV19; J gene: TRBJ1-5
CDR3 protein: ASSPRDKNTEAF; V gene: TRBV3-1/TRBV3-2; J gene: TRBJ1-1
CDR3 protein: ASSEGHQPQH; V gene: TRBV6-5; J gene: TRBJ1-5
CDR3 protein: ASSRGLAGGLEQY; V gene: TRBV7-2; J gene: TRBJ2-7
CDR3 protein: ASSIRGANTEAF; V gene: TRBV5-4; J gene: TRBJ1-1
CDR3 protein: ASSLRDTWNEKLF; V gene: TRBV5-1; J gene: TRBJ1-4
CDR3 protein: ASSIDRNQNQPQH; V gene: TRBV6-5; J gene: TRBJ1-5
CDR3 protein: SVGTGGYGYT; V gene: TRBV29-1; J gene: TRBJ1-2
CDR3 protein: ASSKGGGQPQH; V gene: TRBV19; J gene: TRBJ1-5
CDR3 protein: ASTMHGGAF; V gene: TRBV28; J gene: TRBJ1-1
CDR3 protein: ASSEDNWTGNYGYT; V gene: TRBV6-1; J gene: TRBJ1-2
CDR3 protein: AVYYGYT; V gene: TRBV23-1; J gene: TRBJ1-2
CDR3 protein: AWGTGEFGYT; V gene: TRBV30; J gene: TRBJ1-2
CDR3 protein: ASRRTSGADTQY; V gene: TRBV6-5; J gene: TRBJ2-3
CDR3 protein: ASSPPTTGELF; V gene: TRBV7-3; J gene: TRBJ2-2
CDR3 protein: ASSVTSGNYEQY; V gene: TRBV5-1; J gene: TRBJ2-7
CDR3 protein: ASGTSGGASKETQY; V gene: TRBV2; J gene: TRBJ2-5
CDR3 protein: ASSPFSGDTGELF; V gene: TRBV18; J gene: TRBJ2-2
CDR3 protein: ASSISGDRGSTDTQY; V gene: TRBV19; J gene: TRBJ2-3
CDR3 protein: ASSESTGMTNEKLF; V gene: TRBV10-1; J gene: TRBJ1-4
CDR3 protein: ASSLSGFTEAF; V gene: TRBV7-2; J gene: TRBJ1-1
CDR3 protein: ASIGTVKETQY; V gene: TRBV6-5; J gene: TRBJ2-5
CDR3 protein: AWSGQGVAGYT; V gene: TRBV30; J gene: TRBJ1-2
CDR3 protein: ASSPPGTGNTEAF; V gene: TRBV18; J gene: TRBJ1-1
CDR3 protein: ASSPAGTTETQY; V gene: TRBV7-3; J gene: TRBJ2-5
CDR3 protein: ASTLDRGLTGELF; V gene: TRBV2; J gene: TRBJ2-2
CDR3 protein: SVERGYEQY; V gene: TRBV29-1; J gene: TRBJ2-7
CDR3 protein: ASSFDRGPSNIQY; V gene: TRBV4-3; J gene: TRBJ2-4
CDR3 protein: ASSSDRVNYGYT; V gene: TRBV6-5; J gene: TRBJ1-2
CDR3 protein: ASSLEGRENNQPQH; V gene: TRBV5-1; J gene: TRBJ1-5
CDR3 protein: SGTGVYYEQY; V gene: TRBV29-1; J gene: TRBJ2-7